This passage covers 8 T cell receptor beta chains from one sample sequenced in a study of cytomegalovirus exposure and HLA in healthy donors. Generated by immunoSEQ multiplex PCR, the TCRdb table keeps only in-frame clones and is missing some. This sample carries 180,000 or so clones, approximately 87% of them seen once, and the ten largest clones take roughly 1.5%. Sample: PBMCs. The receptors stem from a woman in her twenties or thirties in good health and CMV-seronegative.

Turning to this clone: Other DNA sequences of this sample code for an identical CDR3. This chain connects TRBV27 to TRBJ2-3; TRBD2 aligns across 7 bases. Germline CDR1 MNHEY, CDR2 SMNVEV (reference sequence). V was pared by 3 bases and J by 3 bases, with 0 bases of the junction left unmatched. This CDR3 region has 13 residues. This CDR3 reads CASSLGGTDTQYF. The CDR3 nucleotides are TGTGCCAGCAGTTTGGGGGGGACAGATACGCAGTATTTT.

J is TRBJ2-3 and V is TRBV5-1; 11 positions agree with TRBD2. Germline V CDR1 and CDR2: SGHRS, YFSETQ. The CDR3 is 18 residues long. The V segment lost 4 bases and the J segment 2 bases; nucleotides outside the gene matches: 12. The CDR3 region is CASSPRLSSGGDTDTQYF. In DNA, the CDR3 is TGCGCCAGCAGCCCTAGGCTGAGTAGCGGGGGGGACACAGATACGCAGTATTTT.

The V call is TRBV19, the J call TRBJ1-5; 9 bases fit TRBD1. The CDR3 covers 18 residues. The germline V gene has CDR1 LNHDA and CDR2 SQIVND (reference sequence). After removal of 2 bases from V and 5 bases from J, the junction contained 13 bases not matched to a gene. In DNA form, the CDR3 reads TGTGCCAGTAGTATATTGGTCCGGGACAGGGAAGGGGATCAGCCCCAGCATTTT. This encodes CASSILVRDREGDQPQHF.

The V gene is TRBV27, the J gene TRBJ2-3; 7 bases line up with TRBD2. Germline V gene lookup returns CDR1 MNHEY and CDR2 SMNVEV (reference sequence). V dropped 5 bases and J dropped 0; count of bases not matched to a gene: 5. The CDR3 has 15 residues. CDR3 loop: CASSTPSGSTDTQYF. The CDR3 nucleotides read TGTGCCAGCAGTACACCTAGCGGTAGCACAGATACGCAGTATTTT.

V gene TRBV18 combines with J gene TRBJ1-6; 10 bases match TRBD1. The CDR3 runs 15 residues. V shed 4 bases and J 9 bases; nucleotides not matched to a gene: 6. The germline CDR1 and CDR2 sequences are KGHSH and LQKENI. CDR3 protein: CASSLGQGLGSPLHF. Written as DNA, the CDR3 is TGTGCCAGCTCACTGGGACAGGGGTTAGGTTCACCCCTCCACTTT.

This clone was counted a single time. The chain employs TRBV7-2 and TRBJ1-1, with TRBD1 as a possible D gene (5 bases). CDR3 length equals 14 residues. V lost 4 bases to trimming and J lost 5 bases, with 14 bases between them. Germline V gene lookup returns CDR1 SGHTA and CDR2 FQGNSA. The CDR3 DNA reads TGTGCCAGCAGCTGGGGTCGGGGGAGAACTGAAGCTTTCTTT. It is translated as CASSWGRGRTEAFF.

The rearrangement joins TRBV6-5 to TRBJ1-6; TRBD1 matches 9 bases. The CDR3 length is 14 residues. Germline V gene lookup returns CDR1 MNHEY and CDR2 SVGAGI. The trim removed 2 bases at V and 10 bases at J, leaving 3 bases unmatched. This chain's CDR3 is CASSYGQGWSPLHF. Here the CDR3 DNA reads TGTGCCAGCAGTTACGGACAGGGGTGGTCACCCCTCCACTTT.

The rearrangement joins TRBV11-2 to TRBJ2-2; D ambiguous. The length of the CDR3 is 17 residues. The germline gives CDR1 SGHAT, CDR2 FQNNGV. The germline V and J ends were trimmed by 0 bases and 1 base, with 12 bases remaining between them. CDR3 DNA: TGTGCCAGCAGCTTAGATTCTGGCAGGCAGAACACCGGGGAGCTGTTTTTT. Its translation: CASSLDSGRQNTGELFF. Full variable domain (rest looked up from reference TRBV11-2 and TRBJ2-2): EAGVAQSPRYKIIEKRQSVAFWCNPISGHATLYWYQQILGQGPKLLIQFQNNGVVDDSQLPKDRFSAERLKGVDSTLKIQPAKLEDSAVYLCASSLDSGRQNTGELFFGEGSRLTVL.